The source of this T cell receptor (beta chain) is a study of blood T cell repertoires in COVID-19. About the research overall: Sites across the United States, Italy and Spain contributed samples from acute and convalescent COVID-19. T cells, B-cell-depleted T cells, or PBMCs provided the cDNA or gDNA that served as material.

As handled by the study authors: Amplifying reference gene primers gave estimates of nucleated cell counts. Using immunoSEQ multiplex PCR, the repertoire was profiled, and TCRdb retains in-frame clones only, with some absent. That table furnishes V, J and clone size, whereas the DNA furnished D and trimming. The repertoire consists of about 250,000 clones, with about 80% occurring once and the leading ten covering 8.9%. This clonotype was sampled from a man at least 80 years old with acute or convalescent COVID-19. The material sequenced was peripheral blood.

The CDR3 is CASSVRDRSTGELFF. DNA of the CDR3: TGTGCCAGCAGCGTAAGGGACAGGAGCACCGGGGAGCTGTTTTTT. The rearrangement joins TRBV9 to TRBJ2-2; 8 nucleotides line up with TRBD1. V shed 1 base, J shed 4 bases, and the junction held 3 bases outside the gene matches. Germline V gene sequence: CDR1 SGDLS, CDR2 YYNGEE. The CDR3 runs to 15 residues. Supplemented by reference TRBV9 and TRBJ2-2, the full variable domain reads DSGVTQTPKHLITATGQRVTLRCSPRSGDLSVYWYQQSLDQGLQFLIQYYNGEERAKGNILERFSAQQFPDLHSELNLSSLELGDSALYFCASSVRDRSTGELFFGEGSRLTVL.